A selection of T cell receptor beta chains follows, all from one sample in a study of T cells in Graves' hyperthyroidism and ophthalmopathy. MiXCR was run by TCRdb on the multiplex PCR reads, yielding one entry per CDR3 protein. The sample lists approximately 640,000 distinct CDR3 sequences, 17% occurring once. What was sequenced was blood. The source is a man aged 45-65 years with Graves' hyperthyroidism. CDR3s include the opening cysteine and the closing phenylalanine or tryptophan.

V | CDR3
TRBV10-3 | CAISGGSEAFF
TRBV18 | CASSLQGGVMKQYF
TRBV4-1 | CASSQHRGGYEQYF
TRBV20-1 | CSARDRTKNTEAFF
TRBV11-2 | CASSMSGRPRTDTQYF
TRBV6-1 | CASRTGFVTEAFF
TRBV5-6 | CASSLGHGHNEQFF
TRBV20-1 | CSARDYRTNEQFF
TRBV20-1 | CSARDTADNSPLHF
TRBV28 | CASSFSGWDEQFF
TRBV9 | CASSDGEDQPQHF
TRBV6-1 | CASSEAGNTEAFF
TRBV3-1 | CASSQDAGQLNEKLFF
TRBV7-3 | CASSLTSKGEQFF
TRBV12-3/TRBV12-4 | CASSLRDNEQFF
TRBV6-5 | CASSYGSSRTGVYEQYF
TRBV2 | CASSERGSSPLHF
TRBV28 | CASSWRSGDGTDTQYF
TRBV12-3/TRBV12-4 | CASSFRDPLAEAKNIQYF
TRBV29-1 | CSVAYNGALGETQYF
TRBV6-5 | CASSYSGLSSGNTIYF
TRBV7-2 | CASSFKTGEDTQYF
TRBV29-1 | CSAQTEMNTEAFF
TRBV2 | CASSENSRLYEQYF
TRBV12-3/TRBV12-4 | CASSFIAGKSTDTQYF
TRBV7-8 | CASSLGISNQPRHF
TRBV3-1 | CASSQGTGGITEAFF
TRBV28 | CASRGDRPSSGNTIYF
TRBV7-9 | CASSSRDKNTEAFF
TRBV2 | CASHLLSGANVLTF
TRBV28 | CASSLNPPPYQPQHF
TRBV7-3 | CASSLLGTLNTGELFF
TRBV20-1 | CSASTGALGRREQFF
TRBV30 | CAWSPPPRDSLRTDTQYF
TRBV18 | CASSPDRVGPEAFF
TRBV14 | CASSQGNRFGQYF
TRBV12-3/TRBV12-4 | CASSFELAPGGNEQFF
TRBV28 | CASSLFGGTEAFF